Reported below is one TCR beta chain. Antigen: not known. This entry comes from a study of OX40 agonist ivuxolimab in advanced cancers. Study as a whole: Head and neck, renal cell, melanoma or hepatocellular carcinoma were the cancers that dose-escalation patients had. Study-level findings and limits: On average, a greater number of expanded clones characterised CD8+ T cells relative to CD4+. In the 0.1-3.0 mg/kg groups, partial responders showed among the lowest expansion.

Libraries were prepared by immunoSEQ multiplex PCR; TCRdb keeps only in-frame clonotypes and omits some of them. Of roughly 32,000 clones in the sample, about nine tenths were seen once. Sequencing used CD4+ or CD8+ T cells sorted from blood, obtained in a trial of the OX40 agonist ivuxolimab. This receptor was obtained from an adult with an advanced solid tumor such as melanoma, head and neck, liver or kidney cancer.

In DNA, the CDR3 is TGTGCCAGCAGCTTGGTCCGGGACAGGGGCGGGGGAGATACGCAGTATTTT. It specifies CASSLVRDRGGGDTQYF. The chain has TRBV5-5 and TRBJ2-3; 10 positions agree with TRBD1. The CDR3 has 17 amino acids. The V and J ends lost 0 bases and 5 bases, in that order; junction bases with no gene match: 9. Germline V CDR1 and CDR2: SGHKS, YYEKEE (reference sequence).